Below are 7 T cell receptor beta chains sequenced from a single sample in a study of beta chain features in type 1 diabetes. Reverse transcribing all isolated RNA meant expressed TCRB transcripts were sequenced. This table comes from immunoSEQ multiplex PCR, and its TCRdb copy is limited to in-frame clones, with some not included. Among about 360,000 clones listed, 10% to 15% were seen once. Sequencing was carried out using naive CD4+ T cells from blood. These receptors originate from a man in his late teens or twenties in good health.

The V gene is TRBV19, the J gene TRBJ2-7; 7 bases match TRBD1. V lost 6 bases to trimming and J lost 3 bases; unmatched junction nucleotides: 8. Germline lookup yields CDR1 LNHDA and CDR2 SQIVND (reference sequence). This CDR3 region has 14 residues. This chain's CDR3 is CASSVATGDYEQYF. Written as DNA, the CDR3 is TGTGCCAGTAGCGTGGCCACAGGGGACTACGAGCAGTACTTC.

Comment on this clone: Other DNA sequences in this specimen translate into the identical CDR3. The chain employs TRBV30 and TRBJ2-7, with D perhaps matching TRBD2 (5 bases). This CDR3 is 13 amino acids long. Between the trimmed V and J ends, which lost 2 bases and 0 bases, there was a span of 8 bases. The germline CDR1 and CDR2 sequences are GTSNPN and SVGIG (reference sequence). CDR3 sequence: CAWSRGSSYEQYF. The DNA for the CDR3 is TGTGCCTGGAGTAGAGGGAGCTCCTACGAGCAGTACTTC.

The CDR3 DNA sequence: TGTGCCAGTAGTATATCGAGCGGGAGTCTGCGAAATGAGCAGTTCTTC. Amino acid sequence: CASSISSGSLRNEQFF. The chain recombines TRBV19 with TRBJ2-1; 8 nucleotides agree with TRBD2. V dropped 2 bases and J dropped 7; count of bases not matched to a gene: 10. The CDR3 loop spans 16 amino acids. CDR1 and CDR2 from the germline V gene are LNHDA and SQIVND (reference sequence).

This clone was found a few times. This chain uses TRBV5-1 with TRBJ2-7, with D possibly TRBD1 on 5 matching bases. Trimming took off 6 bases at V and 5 bases at J, with 18 bases between the two ends. CDR1 SGHRS and CDR2 YFSETQ come from the germline V gene. The CDR3 loop spans 14 amino acids. The CDR3 protein is CASNDERTTHEQYF. The DNA of the CDR3 is TGCGCCAGCAACGACGAGAGGACAACCCACGAGCAGTACTTC.

The chain recombines TRBV10-3 with TRBJ1-5, with TRBD1 identical over 7 bases. The germline CDR1 and CDR2 sequences are ENHRY and SYGVKD. V shed 6 bases and J 0 bases; nucleotides not matched to a gene: 2. The CDR3 is made up of 14 amino acids. This CDR3 is CAISRQGSNQPQHF. CDR3 nucleotides: TGTGCCATCAGCCGACAGGGTAGCAATCAGCCCCAGCATTTT.

The chain combines TRBV5-1 with TRBJ2-7, with TRBD2 matching 14 bases. V lost 4 bases and J lost 10; bases outside the gene matches: 7. The CDR3 spans 14 residues. Germline CDR1 reads SGHRS; CDR2 reads YFSETQ. CDR3 region: CASSIGTSGSSQYF. CDR3 coding DNA: TGCGCCAGCAGCATCGGGACTAGCGGGAGTAGTCAGTACTTC.

A few counts support this clone. The chain links TRBV19 to TRBJ2-5, with D tentatively TRBD2 (5 bases). With 5 bases removed from V and 2 bases from J, the gap between germline ends came to 9 bases. The length of the CDR3 is 13 residues. Germline CDR1 reads LNHDA; CDR2 reads SQIVND (reference sequence). In nucleotides, the CDR3 is TGTGCCAGTAGTCGCCGGGAACAAGAGACCCAGTACTTC. It specifies CASSRREQETQYF.